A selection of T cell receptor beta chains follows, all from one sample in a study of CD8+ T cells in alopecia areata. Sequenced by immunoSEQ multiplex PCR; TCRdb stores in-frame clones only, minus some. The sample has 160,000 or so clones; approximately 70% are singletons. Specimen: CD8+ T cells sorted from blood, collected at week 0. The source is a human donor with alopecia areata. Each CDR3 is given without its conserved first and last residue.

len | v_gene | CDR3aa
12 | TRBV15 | ATKLWGSNQPQH
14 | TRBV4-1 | ASSQDRGREQETQY
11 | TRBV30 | AWTPTGAGELF
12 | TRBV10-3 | ATSSGEERETQY
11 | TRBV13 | ASSLDGGYEQY
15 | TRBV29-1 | SVWGNHSRAPTDTQY
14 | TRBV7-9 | ASSGRGTSSYNEQF
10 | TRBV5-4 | ASSRGTDTQY
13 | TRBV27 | ASSRTGGTYNEQF
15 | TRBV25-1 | ASSEPGANAESNEQF
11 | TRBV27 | ASSPAGLLGYT
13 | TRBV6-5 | ASSFPTGASNEQF
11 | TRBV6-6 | ASSGGSSYEQY
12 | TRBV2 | ASTPNARDGELF
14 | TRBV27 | ASKTPGSSGANVLT
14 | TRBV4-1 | ASSQRTSGITGELF
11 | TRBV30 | AWSGVAGNEQF
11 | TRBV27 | ASSPQHGRPQH
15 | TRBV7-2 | ASSLFPLRILQETQY
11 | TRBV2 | ASSSSYNSPLH
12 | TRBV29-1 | SVPDRVPYNEQF
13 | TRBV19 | ASSIPPHTGDEQY
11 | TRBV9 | ASSVEMNTEAF
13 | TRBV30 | AWKIGWGPGYEQY
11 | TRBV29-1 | SAGTGRPYEQY
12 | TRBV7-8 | ASSLKIVPYEQY
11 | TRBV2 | ASRGRKNSPLH
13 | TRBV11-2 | ASRWRDTGNNEQF
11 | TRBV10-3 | AISAASQETQY
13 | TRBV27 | ASSLDFTYTGELF
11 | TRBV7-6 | ASSRGQNTEAF
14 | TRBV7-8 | ASSLAVRAGGYGYT
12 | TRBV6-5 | ASSYSGWGTEAF
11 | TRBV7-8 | ASSEGQAYEQY
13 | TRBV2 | ASRETSGGADTQY